This is a list of T cell receptor beta chains from one sample in a study of T-cell memory formation after mild COVID-19. TCRdb passed the 5' RACE reads through MiXCR, listing each CDR3 protein once. The sample lists 200,000 to 300,000 distinct CDR3 sequences, about a sixth occurring once. The sequencing sample was made of PBMCs or a T cell subset sorted from them (not recorded which). The receptors were gathered from a man aged 18 to 30 who had mild COVID-19 (a few samples of this study predate the infection). Cell type and time point are not known. Each CDR3 is given with its conserved first and last residue. Fields, in order: CDR3 length, V gene, clone size, J gene, D gene, CDR3 protein, CDR3 DNA. D genes are given only for firm matches. For some rows the clone size is stated as once, few or many, or as a class when expanded; others skip it.

13	TRBV7-3	few	TRBJ1-1	-	CASSSMAFTEAFF	TGTGCCAGCAGCTCAATGGCATTCACTGAAGCTTTCTTT
14	TRBV20-1	few	TRBJ2-3	TRBD2	CSARSAGRGDTQYF	TGCAGTGCTCGGTCGGCGGGGAGGGGAGATACGCAGTATTTT
14	TRBV7-9	-	TRBJ2-5	-	CASSFLRGQETQYF	TGTGCCAGCAGCTTTTTGCGGGGACAAGAGACCCAGTACTTC
13	TRBV2	-	TRBJ2-1	TRBD2	CASGWTSYNEQFF	TGTGCCAGCGGATGGACTAGCTACAATGAGCAGTTCTTC
14	TRBV5-1	many	TRBJ2-1	TRBD2	CASSVSGYYNEQFF	TGCGCCAGCAGCGTTAGCGGGTACTACAATGAGCAGTTCTTC
17	TRBV7-9	-	TRBJ2-1	-	CASSPNWGGPGYNEQFF	TGTGCCAGCAGCCCTAACTGGGGGGGCCCCGGGTACAATGAGCAGTTCTTC
13	TRBV6-5	-	TRBJ1-4	-	CASSYTIGEKLFF	TGTGCCAGCAGTTACACCATTGGGGAAAAACTGTTTTTT
13	TRBV28	few	TRBJ1-2	-	CASRTGLRNGYTF	TGTGCCAGCAGGACGGGGTTACGTAATGGCTACACCTTC
14	TRBV5-1	few	TRBJ2-5	-	CASSLVPGQETQYF	TGCGCCAGCAGCTTGGTTCCAGGACAAGAGACCCAGTACTTC
17	TRBV27	-	TRBJ2-1	TRBD2	CASSIRSGGASYNEQFF	TGTGCCAGCAGCATAAGGAGCGGGGGGGCCAGTTACAATGAGCAGTTCTTC
14	TRBV20-1	-	TRBJ2-2	-	CSASDRLGTGELFF	TGCAGTGCTTCCGACAGACTCGGAACCGGGGAGCTGTTTTTT
13	TRBV19	few	TRBJ1-5	-	CASSEQGRLPQHF	TGTGCCAGTAGTGAGCAGGGGCGGCTGCCCCAGCATTTT
15	TRBV20-1	-	TRBJ2-2	TRBD2	CSARPSGGLTGELFF	TGCAGTGCTAGACCCAGCGGGGGGTTGACCGGGGAGCTGTTTTTT
11	TRBV12-3/TRBV12-4	-	TRBJ2-3	-	CASSPSATQYF	TGTGCCAGCAGCCCCTCTGCTACGCAGTATTTT
13	TRBV18	-	TRBJ1-4	-	CASSLQGKEKLFF	TGTGCCAGCTCACTACAGGGCAAGGAAAAACTGTTTTTT
14	TRBV9	-	TRBJ1-6	-	CASSVEEVGSPLHF	TGTGCCAGCAGCGTAGAAGAGGTGGGTTCACCCCTCCACTTT
13	TRBV5-1	-	TRBJ2-3	-	CASSLWGPDTQYF	TGCGCCAGCAGCTTGTGGGGCCCGGATACGCAGTATTTT
14	TRBV29-1	few	TRBJ2-3	-	CSVARQGPRDTQYF	TGCAGCGTTGCTAGGCAGGGGCCGCGAGATACGCAGTATTTT
16	TRBV11-2	many	TRBJ2-2	-	CASSLFGGPYTGELFF	TGTGCCAGCAGCTTGTTCGGGGGGCCTTACACCGGGGAGCTGTTTTTT
14	TRBV6-4	-	TRBJ1-1	-	CASRAGGLNTEAFF	TGTGCCAGCAGGGCTGGGGGATTGAACACTGAAGCTTTCTTT
15	TRBV4-2	few	TRBJ1-1	-	CASSQDPPGATEAFF	TGTGCCAGCAGCCAAGATCCGCCGGGGGCCACTGAAGCTTTCTTT
13	TRBV20-1	few	TRBJ2-1	-	CSVPLVNYNEQFF	TGCAGTGTACCGCTAGTAAACTACAATGAGCAGTTCTTC
14	TRBV12-3/TRBV12-4	few	TRBJ2-5	-	CASSFSGSTETQYF	TGTGCCAGCAGTTTTAGTGGTTCCACGGAGACCCAGTACTTC
14	TRBV7-8	many	TRBJ1-1	-	CASSLQGIDTEAFF	TGTGCCAGCAGCTTGCAGGGGATTGACACTGAAGCTTTCTTT
16	TRBV6-2/TRBV6-3	few	TRBJ2-7	-	CASSYLHTGTRPEQYF	TGTGCCAGCAGTTACCTCCATACCGGGACGAGGCCGGAGCAGTACTTC
15	TRBV28	many	TRBJ2-2	TRBD2	CASSLAGLNTGELFF	TGTGCCAGCAGTCTAGCGGGTCTGAACACCGGGGAGCTGTTTTTT
16	TRBV4-1	few	TRBJ2-5	TRBD2	CASSRSTGGRQETQYF	TGCGCCAGCAGCCGCTCGACGGGGGGTCGCCAAGAGACCCAGTACTTC
16	TRBV5-4	-	TRBJ2-3	TRBD1	CASSPPRTGVVNTQYF	TGTGCCAGCAGCCCCCCCCGGACAGGGGTGGTGAATACGCAGTATTTT